This T cell receptor (beta chain) was documented in a study of early T cells in non-severe SARS-CoV-2 infection. Study background: Chains stayed unpaired after sequencing of bulk RNA from unsorted whole blood.

TCRdb reanalysed the 5' RACE reads using MiXCR and keeps one entry per CDR3 protein. The sample includes 70,000 to 90,000 distinct CDR3 sequences, more than 9% of them seen just once. As for this clonotype: Its antigen is not known. The junction and the germline gene differ at one end; a read error may be behind it.

The CDR3 is 15 amino acids. Germline values: CDR1 SEHNR, CDR2 FQNEAQ (reference sequence). Findings and limits, study-wide: There was a bias toward anti-spike CD8 responses in VDJdb matching, which missed private and CD4 specificities.

The receptor comes from an adult who was a healthcare worker with PCR-confirmed SARS-CoV-2 infection or an uninfected control (not recorded which). The material was whole blood, obtained at baseline. The chain employs TRBV7-9 and TRBJ2-7; 8 nucleotides line up with TRBD2. CDR3 in DNA: TGTGCCAGCGGCTTAGCGGGAATCGGATCCTACGAGCAGTACTTC. It yields the protein CASGLAGIGSYEQYF.